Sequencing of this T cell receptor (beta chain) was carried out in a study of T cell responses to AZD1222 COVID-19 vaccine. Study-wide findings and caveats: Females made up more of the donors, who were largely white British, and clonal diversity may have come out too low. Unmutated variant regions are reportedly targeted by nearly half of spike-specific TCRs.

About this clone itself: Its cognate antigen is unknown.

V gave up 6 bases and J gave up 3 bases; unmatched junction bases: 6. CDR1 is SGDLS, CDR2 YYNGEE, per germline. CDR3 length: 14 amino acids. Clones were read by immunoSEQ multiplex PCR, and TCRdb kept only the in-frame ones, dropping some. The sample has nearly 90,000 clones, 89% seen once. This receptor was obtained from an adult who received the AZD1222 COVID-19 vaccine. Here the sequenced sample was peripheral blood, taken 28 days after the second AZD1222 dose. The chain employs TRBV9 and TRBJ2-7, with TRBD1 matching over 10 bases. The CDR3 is CASTPTGGFYEQYF. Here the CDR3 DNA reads TGTGCCAGCACTCCGACAGGGGGCTTCTACGAGCAGTACTTC.